This T cell receptor beta chain was retrieved from a study of T-cell reconstitution after alpha-beta-depleted transplantation in children (TCRdb year 2016). Some background on the complete study: Using TCR repertoire profiling, the study quantitatively followed how T-cell immune reconstitution unfolded in children after TCRalphabeta/CD19-depleted allogeneic hematopoietic cell transplantation.

In its sample, this clonotype was seen a few times. This receptor's antigen is unknown. Base qualities were left out, and no much larger clone turns up one base away. The germline V gene sets CDR1 to MNHEY and CDR2 to SVGAGI. V trim: 2 bases; J trim: 3 bases; unmatched bases: 8. The CDR3 spans 17 residues, from the cysteine through the phenylalanine. The DNA shown is the 51-base CDR3, in frame from base 1. Library preparation was by PCR. This sample was sequenced with an Illumina HiSeq 2500. To normalize quantification of the TCRbeta repertoire, the TCR libraries were built with molecular barcoding that relied on unique molecular identifiers. TCRdb passed the public sequencing reads through fastp at Q25 and MiXCR, retaining productive beta sequences. All rows with the same CDR3 protein become a single entry with the most common DNA and genes. The sample table shows around 600,000 distinct CDR3 sequences, and about 10% are seen once. The top ten clones comprise about 4% of the sample.

Sequenced here: PBMCs from the stem cell graft donor, sampled from the stem cell graft. This sequence was found in a human donor who donated a stem cell graft to a child with acute myeloid leukemia. The rearrangement combines TRBV6-5 with TRBJ1-5; TRBD1 aligns with 9 central bases. The DNA sequence is TGTGCCAGCAGTTACGGGGTGGGACAGGGAATCAATCAGCCCCAGCATTTT. This sequence encodes CASSYGVGQGINQPQHF.